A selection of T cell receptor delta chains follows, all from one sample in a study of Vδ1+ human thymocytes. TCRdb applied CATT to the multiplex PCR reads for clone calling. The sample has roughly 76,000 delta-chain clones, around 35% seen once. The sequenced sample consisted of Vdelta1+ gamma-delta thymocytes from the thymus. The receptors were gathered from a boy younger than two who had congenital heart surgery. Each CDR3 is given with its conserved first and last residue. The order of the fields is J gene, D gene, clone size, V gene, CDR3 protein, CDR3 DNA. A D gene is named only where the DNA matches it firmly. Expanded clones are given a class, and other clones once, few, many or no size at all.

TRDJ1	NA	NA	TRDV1	CALGVRPPLSPGAYTDKLIF	TGTGCTCTTGGGGTACGTCCACCTCTCAGTCCTGGGGCTTACACCGATAAACTCATCTTT
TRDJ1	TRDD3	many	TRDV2	CACDTAHSPADWGPPELIF	TGTGCCTGTGACACCGCTCATTCGCCCGCCGACTGGGGGCCCCCAGAACTCATCTTT
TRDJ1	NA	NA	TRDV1	CALGEALSPFGDCWGLGYADKLIF	TGTGCTCTTGGGGAAGCCCTCTCCCCATTCGGTGACTGCTGGGGATTAGGTTACGCCGATAAACTCATCTTT
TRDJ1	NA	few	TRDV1	CALGEGAAFRLFLDTDKLIF	TGTGCTCTTGGGGAAGGGGCAGCCTTCCGATTGTTTCTGGACACCGATAAACTCATCTTT
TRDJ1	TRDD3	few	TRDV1	CALGELIPYVLGIRSYTDKLIF	TGTGCTCTTGGGGAACTAATCCCCTATGTACTGGGGATAAGGAGTTACACCGATAAACTCATCTTT
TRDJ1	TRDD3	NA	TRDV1	CALRLNRTGGTDKLIF	TGTGCTCTTCGTCTTAACCGTACTGGGGGCACCGATAAACTCATCTTT
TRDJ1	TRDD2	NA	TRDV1	CALVGSSYPLLVKLIF	TGTGCTCTTGTTGGTTCTTCCTACCCCCTACTCGTCAAACTCATCTTT
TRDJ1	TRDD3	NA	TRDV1	CALGDAFLEWGIRRADKLIF	TGTGCTCTTGGGGACGCTTTCCTAGAATGGGGGATACGGCGCGCCGATAAACTCATCTTT
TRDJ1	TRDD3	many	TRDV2	CACDLLRGDTFSDKLIF	TGTGCCTGTGACCTCCTACGGGGGGATACGTTCTCCGATAAACTCATCTTT
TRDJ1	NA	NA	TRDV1	CALGESLEKVKLIF	TGTGCTCTTGGGGAATCCCTGGAGAAGGTTAAACTCATCTTT
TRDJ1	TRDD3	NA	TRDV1	CALGERRTGGYWVGDKLIF	TGTGCTCTTGGGGAACGGCGTACTGGGGGATACTGGGTCGGCGATAAACTCATCTTT
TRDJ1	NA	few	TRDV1	CALGELYLPNTDKLIF	TGTGCTCTTGGGGAACTATATCTCCCCAACACCGATAAACTCATCTTT